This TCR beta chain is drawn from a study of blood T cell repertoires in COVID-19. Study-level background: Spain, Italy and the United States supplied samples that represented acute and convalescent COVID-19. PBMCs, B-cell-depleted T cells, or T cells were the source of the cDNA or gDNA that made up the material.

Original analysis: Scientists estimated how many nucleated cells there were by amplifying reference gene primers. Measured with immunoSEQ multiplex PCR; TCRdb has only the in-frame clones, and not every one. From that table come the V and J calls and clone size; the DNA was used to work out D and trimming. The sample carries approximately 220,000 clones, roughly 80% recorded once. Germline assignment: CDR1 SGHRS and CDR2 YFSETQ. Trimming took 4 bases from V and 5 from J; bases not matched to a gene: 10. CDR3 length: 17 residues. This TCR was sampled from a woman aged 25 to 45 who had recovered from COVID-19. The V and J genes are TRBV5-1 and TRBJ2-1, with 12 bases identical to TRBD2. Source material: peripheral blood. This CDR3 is CASSASVLAGGHNEQFF. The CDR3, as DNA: TGCGCCAGCAGCGCGTCTGTACTAGCGGGAGGACACAATGAGCAGTTCTTC.